The entry below gives a single TCR beta chain sequence along with its context. CDR1 and CDR2 (germline): MNHEY, SVGAGI. V dropped 3 bases and J dropped 8 bases, with 16 bases sitting between them. This CDR3 is 14 amino acids long. Sequencing was performed with immunoSEQ multiplex PCR; in TCRdb, only in-frame clones are kept and a portion is missing. The table lists 650,000 to 950,000 clones, 70% to 90% of them singletons, with over 0.008% in the top ten. The record originates from a study of shared T cell receptors in the human thymus. The same sample was also used in a study of human thymus T cells. According to that study: Donors were healthy Finnish babies undergoing corrective operations for congenital heart defects. Resected material from corrective heart surgery provided the thymus tissue analysed.

This TCR was sampled from a girl less than two years old with a congenital heart defect. V gene TRBV6-5 combines with J gene TRBJ1-2, with D possibly TRBD1 on 6 matching bases. Sequencing was done on a sample of thymocytes. The CDR3 nucleotides read TGTGCCAGCAGTTATCAGGGGTCTTTGGGCGGCTACACCTTC. This gives the protein CASSYQGSLGGYTF.